The 20 T cell receptor beta chains below were found in one sample sequenced in a study of T-cell memory formation after mild COVID-19. TCRdb independently ran MiXCR on the 5' RACE reads; one entry per CDR3 protein. The sample includes 25,000 to 30,000 distinct CDR3 sequences, approximately 12% of them seen just once. The specimen was PBMCs or a T cell subset sorted from them (not recorded which). These receptors originate from an adult woman who had mild COVID-19 (a few samples of this study predate the infection). Cell type and time point are not known.

In its sample, this clonotype was seen many times. The genes are TRBV5-1 and TRBJ1-3; TRBD1 matches at 10 bases. Unmatched junction bases numbered 3, after V lost 3 bases and J lost 3 bases. Germline V gives CDR1 SGHRS, CDR2 YFSETQ. The CDR3 covers 15 residues. The DNA for the CDR3 is TGCGCCAGCAGCTCGGACAGGGGGAGTGGAAACACCATATATTTT. Translating gives CASSSDRGSGNTIYF.

This clonotype was picked up many times. The chain recombines TRBV20-1 with TRBJ2-7; D is uncertain. This CDR3 region has 12 residues. CDR1 and CDR2 (germline): DFQATT, SNEGSKA (reference sequence). The V and J ends lost 3 bases and 2 bases respectively, with 8 bases between them. CDR3 in DNA: TGCAGTGCTAGGCCCCCCGCCTACGAGCAGTACTTC. It translates to CSARPPAYEQYF.

The chain uses TRBV15 and TRBJ1-2; TRBD1 might be the D (5 bases). This CDR3 region has 15 residues. Germline CDR1 is LNHNV and CDR2 is YYDKDF (reference sequence). Trimming removed 1 base from V and 7 bases from J, with 16 bases in between. The CDR3 spells CATSRGLATGGGYTF. As DNA, the CDR3 is TGTGCCACCAGCAGAGGTCTAGCCACGGGGGGTGGCTACACCTTC.

This clonotype was counted ten times or more. The chain couples TRBV20-1 to TRBJ1-1; D is perhaps TRBD1 (5 bases). The CDR3 has 15 amino acids. The germline CDR1 and CDR2 sequences are DFQATT and SNEGSKA (reference sequence). V shed 0 bases and J shed 0 bases, with 11 bases lying between them. This CDR3 reads CSARDGRGLNTEAFF. The CDR3 region has the DNA TGCAGTGCTAGAGATGGCCGGGGGTTGAACACTGAAGCTTTCTTT.

This clonotype was detected many times. The J gene is TRBJ2-3, the V gene TRBV5-1; unclear D gene. V shed 1 base and J shed 0 bases, with 12 bases lying between them. CDR3 length equals 16 residues. Germline V gene sequence: CDR1 SGHRS, CDR2 YFSETQ. The CDR3: CASSLSGRPSTDTQYF. The CDR3 DNA reads as TGCGCCAGCAGCTTGTCGGGCCGTCCCAGCACAGATACGCAGTATTTT. The whole variable domain, remainder taken from reference TRBV5-1 and TRBJ2-3, is KAGVTQTPRYLIKTRGQQVTLSCSPISGHRSVSWYQQTPGQGLQFLFEYFSETQRNKGNFPGRFSGRQFSNSRSEMNVSTLELGDSALYLCASSLSGRPSTDTQYFGPGTRLTVL.

In this sample, this clonotype is medium-sized. The rearrangement uses TRBV20-1 and TRBJ1-1, with D possibly TRBD1 on 5 matching bases. V was pared by 5 bases and J by 0 bases, with 13 bases between. This CDR3 is 14 amino acids long. CDR1 is DFQATT and CDR2 is SNEGSKA in the germline V gene (reference sequence). The CDR3 DNA reads TGCAGTGCTCCTAGGACAAGGATGAACACTGAAGCTTTCTTT. Its protein is CSAPRTRMNTEAFF.

This clonotype has at least ten counts. The V and J genes are TRBV24-1 and TRBJ1-5, with 9 positions matching TRBD1. The CDR3 sequence is 16 residues long. V was pared by 4 bases and J by 7 bases, with 10 bases of the junction left unmatched. CDR1 and CDR2 (germline): KGHDR, SFDVKD. For the CDR3, the DNA is TGTGCCACCAGTGACCCTAACAGGGGGCTGGAACAGCCCCAGCATTTT. Amino acid sequence: CATSDPNRGLEQPQHF.

This clonotype was seen at least ten times. V gene TRBV5-6 combines with J gene TRBJ2-5, with TRBD2 as a possible D gene (5 bases). This CDR3 region has 15 residues. Germline CDR1 SGHDT, CDR2 YYEEEE. V dropped 2 bases and J dropped 1 base, with 12 bases sitting between them. Here the CDR3 reads CASSFRTVSQETQYF. DNA of the CDR3: TGTGCCAGCAGCTTTAGGACTGTTTCCCAAGAGACCCAGTACTTC. The full variable domain, its missing parts supplied by reference TRBV5-6 and TRBJ2-5, is DAGVTQSPTHLIKTRGQQVTLRCSPKSGHDTVSWYQQALGQGPQFIFQYYEEEERQRGNFPDRFSGHQFPNYSSELNVNALLLGDSALYLCASSFRTVSQETQYFGPGTRLLVL.

This clonotype has a count of ten or more. This chain connects TRBV4-2 to TRBJ1-1, with D perhaps TRBD1 (5 bases). V was trimmed by 1 base and J by 1 base, leaving 7 bases between them. The germline V gene has CDR1 LGHNA and CDR2 YNFKEQ. CDR3 length: 14 residues. CDR3: CASSQVGGNTEAFF. The DNA of the CDR3 is TGTGCCAGCAGCCAAGTCGGGGGGAACACTGAAGCTTTCTTT.

There are many counts of this clonotype. V is TRBV11-3 and J is TRBJ2-1; 9 positions agree with TRBD2. The germline V gene has CDR1 SGHNT and CDR2 YENEEA. The CDR3 has 13 amino acids. V was clipped by 5 bases and J by 8 bases; unmatched bases: 4. The chain's CDR3 is CASSGGLAHEQFF. Here the CDR3 DNA reads TGTGCCAGCAGCGGGGGACTAGCCCATGAGCAGTTCTTC.

This clonotype was counted ten times or more. This chain connects TRBV7-3 to TRBJ2-4, with 10 bases lining up with TRBD1. Germline assignment: CDR1 SGHTA and CDR2 FQGTGA. This CDR3 is built from 14 residues. Trimming at V came to 3 bases and at J to 8 bases, leaving 4 bases not matched to a gene. The CDR3 sequence: CASSLTGGADIQYF. The CDR3 nucleotides are TGTGCCAGCAGCTTGACAGGGGGCGCGGACATTCAGTACTTC.

This clonotype was seen more than once but under ten times. The rearrangement joins TRBV19 to TRBJ1-1; D is uncertain. In germline, CDR1 is LNHDA, CDR2 SQIVND (reference sequence). Trimming removed 10 bases at V and 1 base at J, with 10 bases between. The CDR3 loop spans 12 amino acids. The CDR3 DNA follows: TGTGCCACTCACCATTGGAACACTGAAGCTTTCTTT. It yields the protein CATHHWNTEAFF.

This clonotype was recorded many times. V usage is TRBV7-2 and J usage is TRBJ2-5; D may be TRBD1 (6 bases). CDR1 and CDR2 (germline): SGHTA, FQGNSA. There are 13 residues in the CDR3. The V end was cut by 7 bases, the J end by 4 bases, with 13 bases between. The CDR3 DNA sequence: TGTGCCAGCAACAGGGTTCATGGAGAGACCCAGTACTTC. Residues: CASNRVHGETQYF.

The table lists this clonotype with many counts. V is TRBV7-3 and J is TRBJ2-2; D remains unclear. Germline CDR1 is SGHTA and CDR2 is FQGTGA. The CDR3 sequence is 13 residues long. V was pared by 3 bases and J by 8 bases, with 10 bases between. In DNA form, the CDR3 reads TGTGCCAGCAGCTTGGATTTTTTGGGGGAGCTGTTTTTT. Translation: CASSLDFLGELFF.

This clonotype has at least ten counts. The rearrangement links TRBV20-1 to TRBJ1-1, with 7 bases lining up with TRBD1. The ends lost 7 bases at V and 3 bases at J; junction bases unmatched: 8. Germline V gives CDR1 DFQATT, CDR2 SNEGSKA (reference sequence). The CDR3 consists of 13 residues. The CDR3 region has the DNA TGCAGTGAGAAGACAGGGTGGGACACTGAAGCTTTCTTT. Protein: CSEKTGWDTEAFF.

The J gene is TRBJ2-7, the V gene TRBV28, with 16 bases that match TRBD2. The CDR3 has 15 residues. Germline V CDR1 and CDR2: MDHEN, SYDVKM. J was trimmed by 11 bases and V by 6 bases; bases with no gene match: 10. CDR3 in DNA: TGTGCCAGCAGATCCGGGGGACTAGCGGGAGGGGAGAAGTACTTC. Translation: CASRSGGLAGGEKYF. Looking up the rest from reference TRBV28 and TRBJ2-7 gives the full variable domain: DVKVTQSSRYLVKRTGEKVFLECVQDMDHENMFWYRQDPGLGLRLIYFSYDVKMKEKGDIPEGYSVSREKKERFSLILESASTNQTSMYLCASRSGGLAGGEKYFGPGTRLTVT.

V gene TRBV6-5 combines with J gene TRBJ2-6, with no clear D. V was pared by 4 bases and J by 0 bases, with 10 bases between. Germline V CDR1 and CDR2: MNHEY, SVGAGI. This CDR3 spans 16 amino acids. CDR3 loop: CASSWASGSGANVLTF. The CDR3 DNA is TGTGCCAGCAGTTGGGCCAGTGGCTCTGGGGCCAACGTCCTGACTTTC.

This clonotype was seen ten or more times. The CDR3 is CASSLRLAGLYTDTQYF. Here the CDR3 DNA reads TGCGCCAGCAGCCTCCGACTAGCGGGACTTTACACAGATACGCAGTATTTT. The chain recombines TRBV5-1 with TRBJ2-3; 11 positions match TRBD2. J gave up 2 bases and V 4 bases, and 9 bases lay outside the gene matches. The CDR3 has 17 amino acids. Germline V gene data show CDR1 as SGHRS and CDR2 as YFSETQ.

In its sample, this clonotype was seen many times. CDR3 amino acids: CASSSGQGVGTQYF. CDR3 nucleotides: TGTGCCAGCAGCTCCGGACAGGGAGTGGGTACGCAGTATTTT. The chain has TRBV7-3 and TRBJ2-3; TRBD1 agrees at 8 bases. V shed 4 bases, J shed 8 bases, and the junction held 8 bases outside the gene matches. Germline CDR1 SGHTA, CDR2 FQGTGA. The CDR3 runs to 14 residues.

This clonotype was detected once. The genes are TRBV9 and TRBJ1-5; D is ambiguous. The CDR3 is 15 amino acids. CDR1 and CDR2 (germline): SGDLS, YYNGEE. Between the trimmed V and J ends, which lost 0 bases and 4 bases, there was a span of 11 bases. CDR3 loop: CASSVGAGGNQPQHF. CDR3 DNA sequence: TGTGCCAGCAGCGTAGGGGCGGGCGGAAATCAGCCCCAGCATTTT.